The present entry profiles one T cell receptor beta chain with its context. This specimen belongs to a study of T-cell reconstitution after alpha-beta-depleted transplantation in children. The CDR3 extends over 15 amino acids. Construction of the TCRbeta library involved unique molecular identifiers. MiXCR, applied by TCRdb to the PCR reads, yields one record per CDR3 protein. The data contain hundreds of thousands of distinct CDR3 sequences, 16% of them seen just once; the ten biggest clones take up about 32%. This chain links TRBV21-1 with TRBJ2-1; the table's D call, TRBD2, was not checked against the DNA. TRBV21-1 is assigned pseudogene status. The clonotype was recovered from a boy under two years old who had a stem cell transplant for Wiskott-Aldrich syndrome, so the T cells may come from the graft donor. Sequences were derived from PBMCs, mostly from graft donor cells, sampled 360 days after TCRalphabeta/CD19-depleted stem cell transplant. Here the CDR3 reads CASSTAGGPRNEQFF. As DNA, the CDR3 is TGTGCCAGCAGCACGGCGGGAGGGCCCAGGAATGAGCAGTTCTTC.